This note documents a single TCR beta chain sequence. CDR1 and CDR2 (germline): DFQATT, SNEGSKA (reference sequence). The length of the CDR3 is 14 residues. The V and J ends lost 0 bases and 9 bases respectively, with 16 bases between them. These data belong to a study of blood T cells in healthy people across ages. The authors ran a second PCR of about 7 to 12 cycles using a sample-barcoded 5' primer and a J-beta primer mix. A 12-random-nucleotide template-switch adaptor tagged each cDNA molecule. TCRdb reprocessed the 5' RACE reads via MiXCR and lists one record per CDR3 protein. The table has over a million distinct CDR3 sequences, less than 45% seen once.

The chain has TRBV20-1 and TRBJ2-3; perhaps TRBD2 as D (5 bases). Specimen: blood. The clonotype comes from a woman aged 18-29 years in good health. CDR3: CSARDLAAERTQYF. The CDR3 DNA follows: TGCAGTGCTAGAGATTTGGCAGCGGAGAGGACGCAGTATTTT.